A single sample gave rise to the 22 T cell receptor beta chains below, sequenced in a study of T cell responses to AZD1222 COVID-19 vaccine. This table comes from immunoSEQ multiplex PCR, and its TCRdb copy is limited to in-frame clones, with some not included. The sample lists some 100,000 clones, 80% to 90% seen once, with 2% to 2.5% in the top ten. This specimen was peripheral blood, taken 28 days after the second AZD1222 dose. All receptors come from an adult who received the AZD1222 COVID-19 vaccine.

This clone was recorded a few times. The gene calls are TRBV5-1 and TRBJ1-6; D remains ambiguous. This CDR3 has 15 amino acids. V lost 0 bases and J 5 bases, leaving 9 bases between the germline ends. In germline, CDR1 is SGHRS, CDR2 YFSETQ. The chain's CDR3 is CASSLVAEDNSPLHF. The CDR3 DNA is TGCGCCAGCAGCTTGGTTGCAGAAGATAATTCACCCCTCCACTTT.

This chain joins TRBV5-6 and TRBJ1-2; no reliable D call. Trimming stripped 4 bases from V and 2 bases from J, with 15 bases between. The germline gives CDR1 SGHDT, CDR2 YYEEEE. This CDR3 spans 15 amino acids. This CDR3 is CASSLLPTPNYGYTF. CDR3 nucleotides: TGTGCCAGCAGCCTCCTCCCGACACCAAACTATGGCTACACCTTC.

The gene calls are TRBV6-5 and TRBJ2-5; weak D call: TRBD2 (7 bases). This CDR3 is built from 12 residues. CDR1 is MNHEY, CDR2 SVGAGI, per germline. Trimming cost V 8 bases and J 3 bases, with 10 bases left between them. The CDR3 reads CASGRGEETQYF. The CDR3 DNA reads TGTGCCAGCGGGAGGGGGGAAGAGACCCAGTACTTC.

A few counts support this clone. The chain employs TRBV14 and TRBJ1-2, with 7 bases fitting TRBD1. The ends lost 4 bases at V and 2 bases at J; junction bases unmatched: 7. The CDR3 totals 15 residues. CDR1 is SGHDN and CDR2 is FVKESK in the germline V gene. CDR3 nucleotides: TGTGCCAGCAGCCTGAGGACAGGACTGAACTATGGCTACACCTTC. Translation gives CASSLRTGLNYGYTF.

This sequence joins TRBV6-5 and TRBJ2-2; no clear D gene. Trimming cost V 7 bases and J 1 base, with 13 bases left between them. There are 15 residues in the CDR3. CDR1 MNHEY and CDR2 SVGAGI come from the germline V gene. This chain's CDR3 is CASTRGIENTGELFF. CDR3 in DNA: TGTGCCAGCACCAGAGGAATAGAGAACACCGGGGAGCTGTTTTTT.

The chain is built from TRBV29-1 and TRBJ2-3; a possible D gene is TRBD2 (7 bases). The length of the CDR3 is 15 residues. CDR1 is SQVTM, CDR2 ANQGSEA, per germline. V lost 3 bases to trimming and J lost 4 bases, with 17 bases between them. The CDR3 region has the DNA TGCAGCGTTGACCCAATCACAGGGAGGGCAGATACGCAGTATTTT. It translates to CSVDPITGRADTQYF.

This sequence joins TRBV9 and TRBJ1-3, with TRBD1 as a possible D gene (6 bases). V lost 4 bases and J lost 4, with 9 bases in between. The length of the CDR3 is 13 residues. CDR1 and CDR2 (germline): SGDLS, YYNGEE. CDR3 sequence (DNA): TGTGCCAGCAGCCTTGACAGGGGAAACACCATATATTTT. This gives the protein CASSLDRGNTIYF.

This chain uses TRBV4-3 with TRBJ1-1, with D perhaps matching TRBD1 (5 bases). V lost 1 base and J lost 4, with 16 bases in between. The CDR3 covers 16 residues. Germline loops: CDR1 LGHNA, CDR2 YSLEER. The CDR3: CASSQGFTGERTEAFF. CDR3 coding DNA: TGCGCCAGCAGCCAAGGTTTCACGGGGGAACGCACTGAAGCTTTCTTT.

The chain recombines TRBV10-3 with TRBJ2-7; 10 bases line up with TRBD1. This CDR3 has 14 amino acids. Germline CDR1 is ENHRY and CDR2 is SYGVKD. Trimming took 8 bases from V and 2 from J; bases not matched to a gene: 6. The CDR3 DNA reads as TGTGCCATCGACGGAGGACAGGGGGCCTACGAGCAGTACTTC. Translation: CAIDGGQGAYEQYF.

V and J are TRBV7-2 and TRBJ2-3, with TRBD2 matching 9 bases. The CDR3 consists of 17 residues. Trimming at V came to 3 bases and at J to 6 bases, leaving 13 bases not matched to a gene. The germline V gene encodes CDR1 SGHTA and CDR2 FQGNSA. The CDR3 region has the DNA TGTGCCAGCAGCTTCAAACCCTCTAGCGGGGTCGGGGATACGCAGTATTTT. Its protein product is CASSFKPSSGVGDTQYF.

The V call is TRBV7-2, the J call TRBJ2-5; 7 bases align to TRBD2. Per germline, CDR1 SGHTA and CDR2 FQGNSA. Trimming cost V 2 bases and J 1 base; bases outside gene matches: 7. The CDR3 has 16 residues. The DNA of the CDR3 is TGTGCCAGCAGCTTACACCCGGGGACTATCCAAGAGACCCAGTACTTC. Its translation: CASSLHPGTIQETQYF. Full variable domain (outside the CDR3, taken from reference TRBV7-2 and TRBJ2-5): GAGVSQSPSNKVTEKGKDVELRCDPISGHTALYWYRQSLGQGLEFLIYFQGNSAPDKSGLPSDRFSAERTGGSVSTLTIQRTQQEDSAVYLCASSLHPGTIQETQYFGPGTRLLVL.

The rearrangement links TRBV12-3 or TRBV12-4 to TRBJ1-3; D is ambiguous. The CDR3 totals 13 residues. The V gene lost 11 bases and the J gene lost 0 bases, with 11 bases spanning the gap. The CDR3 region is CAAGDSSGNTIYF. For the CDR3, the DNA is TGTGCCGCCGGGGATAGCTCTGGAAACACCATATATTTT.

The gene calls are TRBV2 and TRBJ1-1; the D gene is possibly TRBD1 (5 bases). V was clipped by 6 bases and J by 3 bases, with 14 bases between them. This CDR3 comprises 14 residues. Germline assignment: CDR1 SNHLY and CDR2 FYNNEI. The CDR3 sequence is CASRDGGWDTEAFF. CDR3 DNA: TGTGCCAGCAGGGATGGGGGATGGGACACTGAAGCTTTCTTT. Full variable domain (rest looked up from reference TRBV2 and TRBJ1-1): EPEVTQTPSHQVTQMGQEVILRCVPISNHLYFYWYRQILGQKVEFLVSFYNNEISEKSEIFDDQFSVERPDGSNFTLKIRSTKLEDSAMYFCASRDGGWDTEAFFGQGTRLTVV.

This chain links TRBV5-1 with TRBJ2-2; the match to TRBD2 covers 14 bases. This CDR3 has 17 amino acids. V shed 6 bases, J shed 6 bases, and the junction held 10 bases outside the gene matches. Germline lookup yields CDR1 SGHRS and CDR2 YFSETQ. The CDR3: CASTATQTSGGAGELFF. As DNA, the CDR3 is TGCGCCAGCACCGCTACCCAGACTAGCGGGGGGGCCGGGGAGCTGTTTTTT.

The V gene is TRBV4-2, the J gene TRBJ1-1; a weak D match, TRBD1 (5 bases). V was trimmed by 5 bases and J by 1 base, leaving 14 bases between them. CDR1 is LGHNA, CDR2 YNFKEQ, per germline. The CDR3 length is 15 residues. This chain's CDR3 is CASSNPRGKNTEAFF. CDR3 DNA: TGTGCCAGCAGCAACCCTAGGGGAAAGAACACTGAAGCTTTCTTT.

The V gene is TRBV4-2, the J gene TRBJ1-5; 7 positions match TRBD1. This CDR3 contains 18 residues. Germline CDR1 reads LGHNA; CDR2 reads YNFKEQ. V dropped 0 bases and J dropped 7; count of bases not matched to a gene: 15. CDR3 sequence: CASSQDRGGGLWNQPQHF. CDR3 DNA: TGTGCCAGCAGCCAAGATAGAGGGGGCGGACTCTGGAACCAGCCCCAGCATTTT.

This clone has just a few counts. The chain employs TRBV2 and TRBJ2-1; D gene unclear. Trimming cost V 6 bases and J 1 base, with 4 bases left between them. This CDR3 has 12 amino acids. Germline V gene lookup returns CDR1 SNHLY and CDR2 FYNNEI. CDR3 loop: CASRPSYNEQFF. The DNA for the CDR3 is TGTGCCAGCAGGCCTTCCTACAATGAGCAGTTCTTC.

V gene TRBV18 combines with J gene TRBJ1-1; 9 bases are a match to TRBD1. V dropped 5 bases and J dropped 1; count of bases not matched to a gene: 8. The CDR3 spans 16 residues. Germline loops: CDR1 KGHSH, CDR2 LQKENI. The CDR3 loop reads CASSLTGGGGNTEAFF. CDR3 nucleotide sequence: TGTGCCAGCTCATTAACAGGGGGCGGTGGGAACACTGAAGCTTTCTTT.

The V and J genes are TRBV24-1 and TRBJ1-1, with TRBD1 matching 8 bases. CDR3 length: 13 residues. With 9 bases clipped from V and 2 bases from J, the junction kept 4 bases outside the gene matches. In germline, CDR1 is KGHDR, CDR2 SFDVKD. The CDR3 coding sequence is TGTGCCACCCGGGGACAGGACAACACTGAAGCTTTCTTT. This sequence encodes CATRGQDNTEAFF.

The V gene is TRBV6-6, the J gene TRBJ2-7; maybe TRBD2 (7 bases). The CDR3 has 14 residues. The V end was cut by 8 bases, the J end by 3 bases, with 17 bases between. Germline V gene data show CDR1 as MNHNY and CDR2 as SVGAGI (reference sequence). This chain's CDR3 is CASESPGGFYEQYF. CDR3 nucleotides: TGTGCCAGCGAAAGCCCGGGGGGCTTCTACGAGCAGTACTTC.

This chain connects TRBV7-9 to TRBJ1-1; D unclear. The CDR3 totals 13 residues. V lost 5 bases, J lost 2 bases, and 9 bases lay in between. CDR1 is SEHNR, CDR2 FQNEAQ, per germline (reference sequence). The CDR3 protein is CASSPTTNTEAFF. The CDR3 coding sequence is TGTGCCAGCAGCCCAACGACAAACACTGAAGCTTTCTTT.

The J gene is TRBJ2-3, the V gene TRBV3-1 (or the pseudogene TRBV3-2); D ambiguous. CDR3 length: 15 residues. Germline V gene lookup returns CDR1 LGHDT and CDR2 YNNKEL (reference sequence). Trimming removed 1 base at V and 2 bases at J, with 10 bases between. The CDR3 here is CASSQAAPATDTQYF. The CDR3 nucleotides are TGTGCCAGCAGCCAAGCGGCCCCCGCCACAGATACGCAGTATTTT.